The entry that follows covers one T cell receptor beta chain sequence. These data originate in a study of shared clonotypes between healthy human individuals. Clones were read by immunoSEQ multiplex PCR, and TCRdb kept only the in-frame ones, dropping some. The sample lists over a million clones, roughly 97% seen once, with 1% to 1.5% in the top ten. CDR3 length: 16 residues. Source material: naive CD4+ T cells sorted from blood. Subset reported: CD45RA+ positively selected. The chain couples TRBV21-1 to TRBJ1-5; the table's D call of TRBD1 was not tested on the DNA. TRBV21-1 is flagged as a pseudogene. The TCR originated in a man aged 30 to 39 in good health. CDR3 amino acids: CASSKGTEPGNQPQHF. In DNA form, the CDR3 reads TGTGCCAGCAGCAAAGGAACAGAGCCCGGCAATCAGCCCCAGCATTTT.